This entry lists 5 T cell receptor beta chains sequenced from one sample in a study of blood T cell repertoires in COVID-19. Only in-frame clones appear in the TCRdb table, and some are missing; sequencing was by immunoSEQ multiplex PCR. The data show just over 650,000 clones, about 87% seen once. Sequencing used peripheral blood. Every receptor here comes from a woman aged 18-29 years with acute or convalescent COVID-19.

This clone was seen only once. The chain couples TRBV5-5 to TRBJ2-4; 8 nucleotides agree with TRBD2. V gave up 4 bases and J gave up 0 bases; unmatched junction bases: 9. The CDR3 contains 17 residues. CDR1 SGHKS and CDR2 YYEKEE come from the germline V gene (reference sequence). The chain's CDR3 is CASSPVAGTLAKNIQYF. The CDR3 DNA follows: TGTGCCAGCAGCCCTGTAGCGGGGACGCTAGCCAAAAACATTCAGTACTTC. The full variable domain, completed using reference TRBV5-5 and TRBJ2-4, is DAGVTQSPTHLIKTRGQQVTLRCSPISGHKSVSWYQQVLGQGPQFIFQYYEKEERGRGNFPDRFSARQFPNYSSELNVNALLLGDSALYLCASSPVAGTLAKNIQYFGAGTRLSVL.

V usage is TRBV27 and J usage is TRBJ1-1; 10 nucleotides align to TRBD1. This CDR3 has 14 amino acids. Germline V CDR1 and CDR2: MNHEY, SMNVEV (reference sequence). The junction had 5 bases not matched to a gene; V was cut back by 6 bases and J by 4 bases. This CDR3 reads CASSRQGAATEAFF. The CDR3 DNA reads as TGTGCCAGCAGCCGACAGGGGGCAGCCACTGAAGCTTTCTTT.

The chain uses TRBV6-4 and TRBJ2-3; 9 positions agree with TRBD1. Germline V gives CDR1 MRHNA, CDR2 SNTAGT. V shed 3 bases, J shed 5 bases, and the junction held 6 bases outside the gene matches. The CDR3 is made up of 15 amino acids. The CDR3 here is CASSDSGTGLDTQYF. The CDR3 region has the DNA TGTGCCAGCAGTGATTCTGGGACAGGGTTAGATACGCAGTATTTT.

The chain has TRBV3-1 (or the pseudogene TRBV3-2) and TRBJ2-7; D possibly corresponds to TRBD1 (6 bases). CDR3 length: 12 residues. Trimming stripped 3 bases from V and 7 bases from J, with 10 bases between. The germline V gene encodes CDR1 LGHDT and CDR2 YNNKEL (reference sequence). The CDR3 DNA reads TGTGCCAGCAGCCACCAGGGGAGAGAGCAGTACTTC. Its protein is CASSHQGREQYF.

V and J are TRBV5-6 and TRBJ1-6; maybe TRBD1 (5 bases). This CDR3 has 13 residues. Trimming stripped 4 bases from V and 10 bases from J, with 12 bases between. Germline loops: CDR1 SGHDT, CDR2 YYEEEE. CDR3 loop: CASSPRDFSPLHF. The CDR3 bases are TGTGCCAGCAGCCCCCGGGACTTCTCACCCCTCCACTTT.